This T cell receptor beta chain stems from a study of cytomegalovirus exposure and HLA in healthy donors. At the level of the study: Tens of millions of unique TCR sequences came from HLA-typed donors in an early release. Notes on the study in general: A later analysis linked a missense variant in DCLRE1C to the trimming of TCR beta V and J genes.

Notes on this clone: Antigen specificity is unknown.

Vbeta (60) and Jbeta (13) primers were used in the PCR. The method was immunoSEQ multiplex PCR; TCRdb's version includes in-frame clones alone and lacks a portion of them. The repertoire has fewer than 200,000 clones, 77% of them found once; the top ten carry around 2.8%. The germline gives CDR1 SGHTA, CDR2 FQGNSA. The ends lost 6 bases at V and 3 bases at J; junction bases unmatched: 6. This CDR3 region has 15 residues. V and J are TRBV7-2 and TRBJ1-3; 9 bases align to TRBD1. The sequenced material came from PBMCs. This clonotype was sampled from a woman between 40 and 50 years old in good health and CMV-seropositive. The CDR3 region has the DNA TGTGCCAGCAGTCCCGGGACAGGGTATGGAAACACCATATATTTT. The encoded protein is CASSPGTGYGNTIYF.